This paragraph reports one TCR beta chain. Its antigen remains unknown. This CDR3 comprises 16 residues. The V and J ends lost 2 bases and 8 bases, in that order; junction bases with no gene match: 12. Germline CDR1 and CDR2: SGHRS and YFSETQ. This record belongs to a study of cytomegalovirus exposure and HLA in healthy donors. Looking at the study overall: Genetic ancestry analysis placed around 76% of the roughly 400 donors that were genotyped in the Caucasian-associated cluster. Findings of the study overall: Association of 16,951 TCR beta sequences with HLA alleles was found at 0.05 false discovery rate in a later analysis. Cytomegalovirus-associated TCR beta chains were listed, numbering 150 to 200.

Primers for the PCR totalled 60 Vbeta and 13 Jbeta. The protocol was immunoSEQ multiplex PCR, while the TCRdb copy is restricted to in-frame clones and leaves out a portion. This sample's table has roughly 100,000 clones. The sequence came from a man over 45 in good health and CMV-seropositive. The chain joins TRBV5-1 to TRBJ2-1, with 8 bases that match TRBD2. The sequenced sample consisted of PBMCs. The CDR3 reads CASSFLGRGNVYEQFF. The CDR3 coding sequence is TGCGCCAGCAGCTTTCTCGGGAGGGGCAACGTCTATGAGCAGTTCTTC. Full variable domain (missing parts from reference TRBV5-1 and TRBJ2-1): KAGVTQTPRYLIKTRGQQVTLSCSPISGHRSVSWYQQTPGQGLQFLFEYFSETQRNKGNFPGRFSGRQFSNSRSEMNVSTLELGDSALYLCASSFLGRGNVYEQFFGPGTRLTVL.